What follows is one TCR beta chain and its context. The sample is drawn from a study of technical replicates of blood from a few donors. V lost 6 bases and J 1 base, leaving 13 bases between the germline ends. Germline loops: CDR1 KGHSH, CDR2 LQKENI. The CDR3 spans 15 residues. Sequencing was performed with immunoSEQ multiplex PCR; in TCRdb, only in-frame clones are kept and a portion is missing. This table holds 90,000 to 100,000 clones, about 95% found once. The sequencing input was T cells isolated from PBMCs. The origin of this receptor is a human donor in good health. The genes are TRBV18 and TRBJ1-3; possible D gene TRBD1, 6 bases. This CDR3 is CASSSSRGSGNTIYF. The CDR3 nucleotides are TGTGCCAGCTCGTCTTCCAGGGGTTCTGGAAACACCATATATTTT.